A single sample gave rise to the 13 T cell receptor beta chains below, sequenced in a study of radiation and T cells in renal cell carcinoma. Time point indicated: blood 4 weeks post-SBRT, at nephrectomy. Regarding treatment: 15 Gy SBRT to primary tumor, nephrectomy 4 weeks later. Here immunoSEQ multiplex PCR was the method, and the copy in TCRdb shows in-frame clones only, minus some. There are around 140,000 clones in the sample; approximately 86% occur only once, and 15% to 20% lies in the top ten. The sequencing used blood, collected from a patient whose treatment included radiotherapy and nephrectomy. The receptors derive from a woman aged 45-59 years with renal cell carcinoma.

This clone has just a few counts. J is TRBJ1-1 and V is TRBV6-5; D gene uncertain. Trimming cost V 0 bases and J 2 bases, with 7 bases left between them. Germline V gene data show CDR1 as MNHEY and CDR2 as SVGAGI. This CDR3 is built from 14 residues. For the CDR3, the DNA is TGTGCCAGCAGTTACTCGAGTAGCAACACTGAAGCTTTCTTT. This encodes CASSYSSSNTEAFF.

This clone was recorded only once. The V gene is TRBV19, the J gene TRBJ2-4; D unclear. The CDR3 consists of 13 residues. Germline-derived CDR1 and CDR2 are LNHDA and SQIVND (reference sequence). With 0 bases removed from V and 6 bases from J, the gap between germline ends came to 6 bases. Here the CDR3 reads CASSIEPGNIQYF. The CDR3 DNA sequence: TGTGCCAGTAGTATAGAACCCGGAAACATTCAGTACTTC.

The gene calls are TRBV9 and TRBJ1-2; 8 bases match TRBD1. The V segment lost 4 bases and the J segment 7 bases; nucleotides outside the gene matches: 12. Germline V gene data show CDR1 as SGDLS and CDR2 as YYNGEE. The CDR3 is made up of 15 amino acids. DNA for the CDR3: TGTGCCAGCAGCACACGAGACAGGGGTCATGGTGGCTACACCTTC. It codes for CASSTRDRGHGGYTF.

V is TRBV5-4 and J is TRBJ2-1; D gene uncertain. The germline V gene encodes CDR1 SGHNT and CDR2 YYREEE (reference sequence). The CDR3 loop spans 12 amino acids. V was cut by 6 bases and J by 5 bases, with 9 bases left in between. CDR3 in DNA: TGTGCCAGCAACGCCCGGGACAATGAGCAGTTCTTC. This translates into CASNARDNEQFF.

The chain employs TRBV28 and TRBJ1-5, with a tentative D call TRBD1 (6 bases). Trimming left V 5 bases short and J 8 bases short, with 10 bases between. The CDR3 contains 12 residues. Looked up from germline, CDR1 is MDHEN and CDR2 is SYDVKM. This chain's CDR3 is CASSPPGEPQHF. As DNA, the CDR3 is TGTGCCAGCAGTCCCCCAGGGGAGCCCCAGCATTTT.

The rearrangement uses TRBV15 and TRBJ2-7; 11 nucleotides match TRBD1. Looked up from germline, CDR1 is LNHNV and CDR2 is YYDKDF (reference sequence). With V trimmed by 5 bases and J by 2 bases, 2 bases remained unmatched. This CDR3 has 14 amino acids. For the CDR3, the DNA is TGTGCCACCAGCGTGGACAGGGGGCCCTACGAGCAGTACTTC. Its translation is CATSVDRGPYEQYF.

The chain carries TRBV6-5 and TRBJ2-2, with D unclear. V gave up 7 bases and J gave up 3 bases, with 12 bases separating them. The CDR3 runs to 14 residues. Per the germline V gene, CDR1 is MNHEY and CDR2 is SVGAGI. The CDR3 spells CASTETRDTGELFF. CDR3 nucleotides: TGTGCCAGCACCGAGACTCGAGACACCGGGGAGCTGTTTTTT.

This chain joins TRBV10-3 and TRBJ2-1; TRBD1 aligns across 8 bases. The V gene end was trimmed by 4 bases and the J gene end by 6 bases; junction bases not matched to a gene: 8. Germline V lookup: CDR1 ENHRY, CDR2 SYGVKD. CDR3 length: 15 amino acids. For the CDR3, the DNA is TGTGCCATCAGTGCGGCGGACAGGGAGATCAATGAGCAGTTCTTC. It codes for CAISAADREINEQFF.

The V gene is TRBV2, the J gene TRBJ2-1; D remains unclear. From germline, CDR1 is SNHLY and CDR2 FYNNEI. The V and J ends lost 6 bases and 8 bases respectively, with 17 bases between them. The CDR3 length is 14 residues. The CDR3 nucleotides are TGTGCCAGCAGCGAATTAGTATTTCAAGATGAGCAGTTCTTC. Translation: CASSELVFQDEQFF.

CDR3 region: CASSLPREDINTIYF. CDR3 DNA: TGTGCCAGCAGCTTGCCGCGGGAGGATATTAACACCATATATTTT. The V gene is TRBV5-4, the J gene TRBJ1-3; D unresolved. V was cut by 1 base and J by 7 bases, with 15 bases left in between. The CDR3 spans 15 residues. Germline V lookup: CDR1 SGHNT, CDR2 YYREEE (reference sequence).

V and J are TRBV29-1 and TRBJ2-7, with 9 bases fitting TRBD1. CDR3 length equals 14 residues. Germline loops: CDR1 SQVTM, CDR2 ANQGSEA. The V and J ends lost 6 bases and 0 bases, in that order; junction bases with no gene match: 6. The CDR3 loop reads CSVLDRGASYEQYF. CDR3 nucleotide sequence: TGCAGCGTACTCGACAGGGGGGCCTCCTACGAGCAGTACTTC.

In DNA form, the CDR3 reads TGTGCCAGCACCCACGGGGGCCGCACAGATACGCAGTATTTT. Its protein is CASTHGGRTDTQYF. The V gene is TRBV6-5, the J gene TRBJ2-3, with D perhaps being TRBD1 or TRBD2 (6 bases each). V shed 7 bases and J shed 1 base, with 12 bases lying between them. The germline CDR1 and CDR2 sequences are MNHEY and SVGAGI. The CDR3 is 14 amino acids.

The chain joins TRBV7-2 to TRBJ1-1; D unresolved. The length of the CDR3 is 14 residues. CDR1 and CDR2 from the germline V gene are SGHTA and FQGNSA. Trimming took 5 bases from V and 8 from J, leaving 18 bases between them. The CDR3 here is CASSHETRGDEAFF. The CDR3 DNA is TGTGCCAGCAGCCACGAAACCCGGGGAGACGAAGCTTTCTTT.